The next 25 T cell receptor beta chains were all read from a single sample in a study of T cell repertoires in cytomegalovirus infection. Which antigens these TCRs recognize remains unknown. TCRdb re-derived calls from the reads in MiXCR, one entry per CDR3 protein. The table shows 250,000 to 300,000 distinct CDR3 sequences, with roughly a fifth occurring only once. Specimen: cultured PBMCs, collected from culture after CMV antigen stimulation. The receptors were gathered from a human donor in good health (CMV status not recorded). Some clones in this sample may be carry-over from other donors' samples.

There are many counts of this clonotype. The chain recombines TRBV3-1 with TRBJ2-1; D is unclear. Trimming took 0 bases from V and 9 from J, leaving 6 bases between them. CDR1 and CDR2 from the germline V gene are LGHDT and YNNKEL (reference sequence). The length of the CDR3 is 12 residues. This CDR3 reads CASSQDFSEQFF. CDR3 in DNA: TGTGCCAGCAGCCAAGATTTTAGTGAGCAGTTCTTC.

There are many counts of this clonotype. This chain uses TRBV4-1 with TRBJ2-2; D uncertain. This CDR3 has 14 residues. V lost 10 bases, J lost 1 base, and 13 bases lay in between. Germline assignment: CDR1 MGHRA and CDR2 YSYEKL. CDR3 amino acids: CATRHSLNTGELFF. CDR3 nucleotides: TGCGCCACCCGCCATTCCCTGAACACCGGGGAGCTGTTTTTT.

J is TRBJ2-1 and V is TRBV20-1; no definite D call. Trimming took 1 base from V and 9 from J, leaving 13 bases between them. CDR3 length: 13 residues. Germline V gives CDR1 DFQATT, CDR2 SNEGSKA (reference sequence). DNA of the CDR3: TGCAGTGCTAGAGCCCTACAGTGGAGTGAGCAGTTCTTC. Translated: CSARALQWSEQFF.

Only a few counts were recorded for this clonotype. CDR3 amino acids: CASRGSSGRTDTQYF. As DNA, the CDR3 is TGTGCCAGTAGGGGATCTAGCGGCCGCACAGATACGCAGTATTTT. The rearrangement joins TRBV19 to TRBJ2-3, with 7 bases that match TRBD2. The V gene's germline CDR1 is LNHDA and CDR2 SQIVND (reference sequence). The CDR3 covers 15 residues. The V and J ends lost 6 bases and 1 base, in that order; junction bases with no gene match: 7.

In DNA, the CDR3 is TGTGCCAGCAGTGTCTCAGTAGAGGATTTCTTT. Protein: CASSVSVEDFF. The V call is TRBV2, the J call TRBJ1-1; D gene unclear. V was cut by 4 bases and J by 13 bases, with 13 bases left in between. Germline V lookup: CDR1 SNHLY, CDR2 FYNNEI. The CDR3 consists of 11 residues.

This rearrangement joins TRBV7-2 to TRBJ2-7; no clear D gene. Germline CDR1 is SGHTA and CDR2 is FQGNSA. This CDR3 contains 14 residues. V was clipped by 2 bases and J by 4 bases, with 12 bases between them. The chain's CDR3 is CASSLFGRLYEQYV. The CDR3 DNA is TGTGCCAGCAGCTTATTTGGCCGGTTATACGAGCAGTACGTC.

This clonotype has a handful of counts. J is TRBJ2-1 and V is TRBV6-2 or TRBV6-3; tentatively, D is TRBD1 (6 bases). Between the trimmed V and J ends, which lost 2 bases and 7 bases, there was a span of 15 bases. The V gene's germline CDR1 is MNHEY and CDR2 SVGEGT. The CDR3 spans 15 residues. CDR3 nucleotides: TGTGCCAGCAGTTACCTCCAGGGGCGGAGAAATGAGCAGTTCTTC. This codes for CASSYLQGRRNEQFF.

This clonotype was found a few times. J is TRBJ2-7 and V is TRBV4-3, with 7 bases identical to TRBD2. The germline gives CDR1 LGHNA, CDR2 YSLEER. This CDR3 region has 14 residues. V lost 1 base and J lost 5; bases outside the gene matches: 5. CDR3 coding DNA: TGCGCCAGCAGCCAAGCTTGGGCGGGAGACGAGCAGTACTTC. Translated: CASSQAWAGDEQYF.

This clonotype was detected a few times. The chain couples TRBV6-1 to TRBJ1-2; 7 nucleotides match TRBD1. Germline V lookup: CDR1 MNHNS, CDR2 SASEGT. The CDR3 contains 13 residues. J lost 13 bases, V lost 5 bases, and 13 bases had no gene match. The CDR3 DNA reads TGTGCCAGCAGTCCGCAGGGGGGCTCCAGGCTCACCTTC. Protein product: CASSPQGGSRLTF.

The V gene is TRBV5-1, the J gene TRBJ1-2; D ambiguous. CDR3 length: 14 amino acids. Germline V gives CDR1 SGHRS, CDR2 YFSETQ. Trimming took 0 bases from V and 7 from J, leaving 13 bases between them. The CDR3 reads CASSLDPGAGGYTF. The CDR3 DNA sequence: TGCGCCAGCAGCTTGGATCCAGGTGCGGGTGGCTACACCTTC.

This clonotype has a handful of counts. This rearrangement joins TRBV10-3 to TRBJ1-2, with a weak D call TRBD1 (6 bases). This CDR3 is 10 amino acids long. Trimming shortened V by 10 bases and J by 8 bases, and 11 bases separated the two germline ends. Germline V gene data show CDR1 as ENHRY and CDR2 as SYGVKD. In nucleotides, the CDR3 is TGTGCCACCTCAGGGGACGGCTACACCTTC. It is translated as CATSGDGYTF.

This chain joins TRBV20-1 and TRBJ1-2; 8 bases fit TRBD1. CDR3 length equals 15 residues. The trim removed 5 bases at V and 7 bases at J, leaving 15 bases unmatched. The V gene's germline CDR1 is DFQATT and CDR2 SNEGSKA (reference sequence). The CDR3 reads CSAPPRRQGTGGYTF. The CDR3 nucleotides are TGCAGTGCTCCCCCCCGCCGACAGGGGACTGGTGGCTACACCTTC.

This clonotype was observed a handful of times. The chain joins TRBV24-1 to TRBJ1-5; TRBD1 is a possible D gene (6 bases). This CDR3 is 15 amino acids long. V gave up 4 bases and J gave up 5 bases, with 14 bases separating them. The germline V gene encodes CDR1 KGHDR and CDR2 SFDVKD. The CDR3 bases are TGTGCCACCAGTGAGGGGGGGCGCGGCGATCAGCCCCAGCATTTT. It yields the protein CATSEGGRGDQPQHF.

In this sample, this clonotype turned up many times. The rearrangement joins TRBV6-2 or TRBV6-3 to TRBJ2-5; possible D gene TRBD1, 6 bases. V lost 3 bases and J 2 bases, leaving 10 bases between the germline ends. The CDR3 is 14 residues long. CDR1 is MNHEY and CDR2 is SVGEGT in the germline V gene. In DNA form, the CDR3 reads TGTGCCAGCAGTTATGGGACAAGGCAAGAGACCCAGTACTTC. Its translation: CASSYGTRQETQYF.

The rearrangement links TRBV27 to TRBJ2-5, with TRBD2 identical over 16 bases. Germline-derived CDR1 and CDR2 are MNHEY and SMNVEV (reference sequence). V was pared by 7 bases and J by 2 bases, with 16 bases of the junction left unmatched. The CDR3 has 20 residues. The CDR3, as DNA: TGTGCCAGCATCGAGGGGACTAGCGGGAGGGCCGCGGCACCTCAAGAGACCCAGTACTTC. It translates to CASIEGTSGRAAAPQETQYF.

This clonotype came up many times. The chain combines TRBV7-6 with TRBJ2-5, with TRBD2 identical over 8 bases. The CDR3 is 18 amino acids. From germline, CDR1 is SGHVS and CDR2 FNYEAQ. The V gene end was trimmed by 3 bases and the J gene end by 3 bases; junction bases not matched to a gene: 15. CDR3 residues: CASSFSPERELRKETQYF. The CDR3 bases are TGTGCCAGCAGCTTCTCACCTGAGCGGGAGTTAAGGAAAGAGACCCAGTACTTC.

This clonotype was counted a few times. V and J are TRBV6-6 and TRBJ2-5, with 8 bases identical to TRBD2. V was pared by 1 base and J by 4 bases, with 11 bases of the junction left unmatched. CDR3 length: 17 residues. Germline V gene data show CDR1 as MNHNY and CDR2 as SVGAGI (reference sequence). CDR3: CASSYLVPAGEAETQYF. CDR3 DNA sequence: TGTGCCAGCAGTTACTTGGTACCAGCGGGAGAGGCAGAGACCCAGTACTTC.

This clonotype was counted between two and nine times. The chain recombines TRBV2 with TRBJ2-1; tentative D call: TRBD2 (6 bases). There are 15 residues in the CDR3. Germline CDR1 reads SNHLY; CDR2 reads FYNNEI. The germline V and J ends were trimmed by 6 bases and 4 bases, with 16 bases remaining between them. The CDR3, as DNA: TGTGCCAGCAGGCCCAGCGGGTTGCGGTACAATGAGCAGTTCTTC. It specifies CASRPSGLRYNEQFF.

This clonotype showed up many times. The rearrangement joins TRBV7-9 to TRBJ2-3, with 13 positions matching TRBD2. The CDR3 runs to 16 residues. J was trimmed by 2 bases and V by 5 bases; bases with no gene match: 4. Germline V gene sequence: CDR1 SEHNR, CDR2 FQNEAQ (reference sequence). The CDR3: CASSVGTSGATDTQYF. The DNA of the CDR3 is TGTGCCAGCAGCGTGGGGACTAGCGGGGCCACAGATACGCAGTATTTT.

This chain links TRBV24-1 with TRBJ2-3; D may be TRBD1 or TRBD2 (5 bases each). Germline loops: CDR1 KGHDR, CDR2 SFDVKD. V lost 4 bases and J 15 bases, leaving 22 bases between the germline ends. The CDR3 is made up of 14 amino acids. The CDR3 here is CATSDRLPGAREYF. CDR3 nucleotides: TGTGCCACCAGTGACCGCCTCCCCGGGGCCCGCGAATATTTT.

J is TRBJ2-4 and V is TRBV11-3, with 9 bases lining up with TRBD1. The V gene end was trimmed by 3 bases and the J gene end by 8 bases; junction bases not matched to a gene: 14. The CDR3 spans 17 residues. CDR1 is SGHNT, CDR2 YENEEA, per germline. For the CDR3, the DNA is TGTGCCAGCAGCTTTAGCGCGACCGGGACAGGGATGTACATTCAGTACTTC. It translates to CASSFSATGTGMYIQYF.

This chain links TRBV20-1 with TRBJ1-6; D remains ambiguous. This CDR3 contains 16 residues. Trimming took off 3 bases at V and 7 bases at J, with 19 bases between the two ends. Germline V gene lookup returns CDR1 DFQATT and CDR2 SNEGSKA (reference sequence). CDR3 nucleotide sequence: TGCAGTGCTAGTAGAGGGTGGGCCGACGAAAATTCACCCCTCCACTTT. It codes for CSASRGWADENSPLHF.

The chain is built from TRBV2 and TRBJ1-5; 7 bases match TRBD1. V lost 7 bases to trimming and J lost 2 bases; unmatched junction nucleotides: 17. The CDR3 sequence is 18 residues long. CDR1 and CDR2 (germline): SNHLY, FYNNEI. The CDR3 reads CASTESGGRFEGNQPQHF. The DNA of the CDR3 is TGTGCCAGCACCGAATCAGGGGGGAGGTTCGAGGGCAATCAGCCCCAGCATTTT.

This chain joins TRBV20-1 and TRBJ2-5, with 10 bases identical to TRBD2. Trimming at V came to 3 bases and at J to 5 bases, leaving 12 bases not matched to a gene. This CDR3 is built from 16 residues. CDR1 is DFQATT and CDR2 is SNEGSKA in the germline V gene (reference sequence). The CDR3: CSASWSSGSGRETQYF. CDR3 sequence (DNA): TGCAGTGCTAGTTGGTCTAGCGGGAGTGGAAGGGAGACCCAGTACTTC.

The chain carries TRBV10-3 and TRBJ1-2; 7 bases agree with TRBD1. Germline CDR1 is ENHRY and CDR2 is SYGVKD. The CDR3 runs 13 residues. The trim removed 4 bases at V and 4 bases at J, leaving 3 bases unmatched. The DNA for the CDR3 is TGTGCCATCAGTGTTGGGACAGCCTATGGCTACACCTTC. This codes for CAISVGTAYGYTF.